This TCR beta chain originates from a study of radiation and T cells in renal cell carcinoma. Study-wide points: Compared with controls, irradiated tumors showed greater TCR clonality.

Sequencing used immunoSEQ multiplex PCR; TCRdb keeps in-frame clones, though not all of them. Here the sample spans more than 8,500 clones, approximately 64% being singletons. Note on this clone: Antigen specificity is unknown.

V was pared by 0 bases and J by 1 base, with 5 bases of the junction left unmatched. The germline gives CDR1 SGDLS, CDR2 YYNGEE. This CDR3 contains 16 residues. Treatment specified: treatment-naive control, cytoreductive nephrectomy. Controls were unirradiated tumors from treatment-naive cytoreductive nephrectomy patients. This renal cell carcinoma was of the clear cell type. Control tumor donors were a few females and 11 males, median age 57 years. The source was tumor tissue, collected from a patient whose treatment was nephrectomy without radiotherapy. The V call is TRBV9, the J call TRBJ2-3; 7 bases are a match to TRBD2. This TCR derives from a man in his sixties with renal cell carcinoma. The CDR3 spells CASSVAPRGGTDTQYF. DNA of the CDR3: TGTGCCAGCAGCGTAGCGCCTCGGGGGGGCACAGATACGCAGTATTTT.